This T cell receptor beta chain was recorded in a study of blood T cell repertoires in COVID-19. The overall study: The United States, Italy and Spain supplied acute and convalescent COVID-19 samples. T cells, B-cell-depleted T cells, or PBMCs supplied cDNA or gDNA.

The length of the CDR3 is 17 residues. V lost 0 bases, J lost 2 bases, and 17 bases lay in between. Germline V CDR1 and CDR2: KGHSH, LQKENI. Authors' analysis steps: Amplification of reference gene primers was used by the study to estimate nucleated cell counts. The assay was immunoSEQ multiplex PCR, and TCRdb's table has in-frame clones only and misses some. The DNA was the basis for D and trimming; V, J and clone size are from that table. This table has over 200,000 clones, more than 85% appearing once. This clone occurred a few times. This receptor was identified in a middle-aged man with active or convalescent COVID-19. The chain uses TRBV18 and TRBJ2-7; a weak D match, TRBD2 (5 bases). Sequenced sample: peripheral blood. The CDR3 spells CASSPPTREMIPYEQYF. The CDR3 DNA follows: TGTGCCAGCTCACCACCCACGAGGGAGATGATCCCCTACGAGCAGTACTTC.